The text below deals with one TCR beta chain. The entry originates in a study of blood T cell repertoires in COVID-19. Overall study: COVID-19 samples, acute and convalescent, were from the United States, Italy and Spain. T cells, B-cell-depleted T cells, or PBMCs supplied cDNA or gDNA.

In the original analysis: Using reference gene primer amplification, nucleated cell counts were estimated. Produced via immunoSEQ multiplex PCR; TCRdb's table is partial and in-frame only. The V and J calls and clone size come from that table; D and trimming were worked out from the DNA. This sample has about 140,000 clones, with around 77% found just once. Trimming took 5 bases from V and 7 from J; bases not matched to a gene: 8. Germline V gene lookup returns CDR1 GTSNPN and CDR2 SVGIG (reference sequence). This CDR3 has 13 residues. Source material: peripheral blood. The chain is built from TRBV30 and TRBJ1-5, with 7 nucleotides matching TRBD1. This sequence was found in a man aged 50-60 years with active or convalescent COVID-19. CDR3 sequence (DNA): TGTGCCTGGTCCCAAGGAGGGGGCCAGCCCCAGCATTTT. Amino acid sequence: CAWSQGGGQPQHF.